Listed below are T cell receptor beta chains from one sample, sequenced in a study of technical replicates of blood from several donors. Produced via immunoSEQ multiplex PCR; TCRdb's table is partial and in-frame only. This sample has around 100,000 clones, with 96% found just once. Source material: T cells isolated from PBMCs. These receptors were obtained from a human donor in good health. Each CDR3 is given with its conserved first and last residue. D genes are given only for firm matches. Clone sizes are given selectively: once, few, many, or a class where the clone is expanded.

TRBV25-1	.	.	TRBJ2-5	CASTPEAEKETQYF	TGTGCCAGCACCCCTGAGGCAGAAAAAGAGACCCAGTACTTC
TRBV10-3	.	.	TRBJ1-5	CATRDSGQPQHF	TGTGCCACCCGGGACTCAGGTCAGCCCCAGCATTTT
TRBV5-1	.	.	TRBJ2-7	CASSSPGYEQYF	TGCGCCAGCAGCTCGCCGGGCTACGAGCAGTACTTC
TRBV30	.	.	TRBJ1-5	CAWSSTGDQPQHF	TGTGCCTGGAGCAGTACGGGGGATCAGCCCCAGCATTTT
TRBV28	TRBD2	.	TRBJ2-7	CASSLVTSVSSYEQYF	TGTGCCAGCAGTTTAGTGACTAGCGTTAGCTCCTACGAGCAGTACTTC
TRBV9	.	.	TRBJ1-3	CASSLRMRLGGNTIYF	TGTGCCAGCAGCCTTCGGATGAGGCTTGGTGGAAACACCATATATTTT
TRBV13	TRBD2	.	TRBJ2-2	CASRHGTSGANTGELFF	TGTGCCAGCAGACATGGGACTAGCGGGGCGAACACCGGGGAGCTGTTTTTT
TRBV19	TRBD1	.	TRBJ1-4	CASSMRPGQGNEKLFF	TGTGCCAGTAGTATGCGACCGGGACAGGGGAATGAAAAACTGTTTTTT
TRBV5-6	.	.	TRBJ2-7	CASSFPGDGVYEQYF	TGTGCCAGCAGCTTCCCCGGAGACGGGGTCTACGAGCAGTACTTC
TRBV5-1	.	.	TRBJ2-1	CASSLPSAYNEQFF	TGCGCCAGCAGCTTGCCTAGTGCCTACAATGAGCAGTTCTTC
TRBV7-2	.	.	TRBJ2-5	CASSLGLVLSGWMETQYF	TGTGCCAGCAGCTTAGGGCTTGTTCTATCGGGTTGGATGGAGACCCAGTACTTC
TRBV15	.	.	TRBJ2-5	CATSSERLSGPETQYF	TGTGCCACCAGCAGCGAACGGCTGAGCGGGCCAGAGACCCAGTACTTC
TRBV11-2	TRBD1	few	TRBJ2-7	CASSFSGTETGFYEQYF	TGTGCCAGCAGCTTTAGTGGCACCGAGACAGGGTTCTACGAGCAGTACTTC
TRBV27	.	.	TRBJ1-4	CASRGNAAAVEKLFF	TGTGCCAGCAGAGGTAATGCTGCCGCGGTCGAAAAACTGTTTTTT
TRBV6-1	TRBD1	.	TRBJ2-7	CASSERWTGSYEQYF	TGTGCCAGCAGTGAAAGGTGGACAGGGAGTTACGAGCAGTACTTC
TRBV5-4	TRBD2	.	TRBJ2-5	CASSFSSGRVQETQYF	TGTGCCAGCAGCTTTTCTAGCGGGAGGGTACAAGAGACCCAGTACTTC
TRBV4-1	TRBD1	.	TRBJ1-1	CASSHLPGQINTEAFF	TGCGCCAGCAGCCACCTACCGGGACAGATAAACACTGAAGCTTTCTTT
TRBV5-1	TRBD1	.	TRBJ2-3	CASIDRGSTDTQYF	TGCGCCAGCATCGACAGGGGTAGCACAGATACGCAGTATTTT
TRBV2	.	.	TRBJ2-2	CASSEVGGSTGELFF	TGTGCCAGCAGTGAAGTTGGAGGGTCCACCGGGGAGCTGTTTTTT
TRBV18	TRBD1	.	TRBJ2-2	CASSPTGGLTGELFF	TGTGCCAGCTCACCAACAGGGGGTCTTACCGGGGAGCTGTTTTTT
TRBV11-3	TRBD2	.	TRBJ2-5	CASSAAGGSSAETQYF	TGTGCCAGCAGCGCCGCTGGCGGGAGCTCTGCAGAGACCCAGTACTTC
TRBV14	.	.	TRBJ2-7	CASSQGQGLGYEQYF	TGTGCCAGCAGCCAAGGGCAGGGGTTAGGGTACGAGCAGTACTTC
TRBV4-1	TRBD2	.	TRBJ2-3	CASSQPGLAGAGPFTDTQYF	TGCGCCAGCAGCCAACCGGGACTAGCGGGAGCCGGACCTTTCACAGATACGCAGTATTTT
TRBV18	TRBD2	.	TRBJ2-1	CASSPAGGQSSEQFF	TGTGCCAGCTCACCAGCGGGAGGGCAAAGTAGTGAGCAGTTCTTC
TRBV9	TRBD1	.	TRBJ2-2	CASSVGTGANGELFF	TGTGCCAGCAGCGTAGGGACAGGGGCTAACGGGGAGCTGTTTTTT
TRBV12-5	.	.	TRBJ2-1	CASGEGSSSYNEQFF	TGTGCTAGTGGGGAGGGGAGTTCCTCCTACAATGAGCAGTTCTTC
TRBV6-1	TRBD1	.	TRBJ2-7	CASSGWDSHYYEQYF	TGTGCCAGCAGTGGATGGGACAGCCACTACTACGAGCAGTACTTC